Listed below are T cell receptor beta chains from one sample, sequenced in a study of CD8+ T cells in alopecia areata. Profiled with immunoSEQ multiplex PCR; TCRdb holds only in-frame clones, not every one. The sample contains about 120,000 clones, over 55% of which appear only once. The specimen comprised CD4+ T cells sorted from blood, sampled at week 4, from a patient treated with tofacitinib. All receptors come from a human donor with alopecia areata. CDR3s include the opening cysteine and the closing phenylalanine or tryptophan. D genes are given only for firm matches. Clone size is stated in some rows and not others, as once, few, many or a class when expanded.

d_call,clone_size,v_call,j_call,cdr3_nt,cdr3_aa
-,-,TRBV2,TRBJ2-7,TGTGCCAGCAGTGAGTTTGGCGGGCCCGATTACGAGCAGTACTTC,CASSEFGGPDYEQYF
TRBD2,-,TRBV4-1,TRBJ2-7,TGCGCCAGCAGCCAAGATCTGATGACTAGCGGGAGCCACGAGCAGTACTTC,CASSQDLMTSGSHEQYF
-,-,TRBV7-7,TRBJ2-3,TGTGCCAGCAGCCAGGGACGCACAGATACGCAGTATTTT,CASSQGRTDTQYF
-,-,TRBV15,TRBJ1-1,TGTGCCACCAGCAAGATAGGGTCCGCTGGCACTGAAGCTTTCTTT,CATSKIGSAGTEAFF
-,few,TRBV9,TRBJ2-5,TGTGCCAGCAGCGTAGGACGGGTTCGGGAGACCCAGTACTTC,CASSVGRVRETQYF
TRBD1,-,TRBV2,TRBJ1-5,TGTGCCAGCAGTTCGACAGGGGGCGAACAACCCCAGCATTTT,CASSSTGGEQPQHF
TRBD2,-,TRBV4-3,TRBJ2-7,TGCGCCAGCAGCCAGTCCAGCGGGGCGGTCGAGCAGTACTTC,CASSQSSGAVEQYF
TRBD1,few,TRBV9,TRBJ1-3,TGTGCCAGCAGCGTCCTACCCGACAGGGCAGGAAACACCATATATTTT,CASSVLPDRAGNTIYF
-,-,TRBV20-1,TRBJ2-7,TGCAGTGCTGGCAGTCCAAACGAGCAGTACTTC,CSAGSPNEQYF
-,few,TRBV7-2,TRBJ2-5,TGTGCCAGCAGCTTAGTGGAGACCCAGTACTTC,CASSLVETQYF
-,-,TRBV7-9,TRBJ2-2,TGTGCCAGCAGCTTTGAGGTTACCGGGGAGCTGTTTTTT,CASSFEVTGELFF
TRBD1,-,TRBV30,TRBJ2-7,TGTGCCTGGAGTGTGGAAAGGCCTCTACGACAGGGACCTGTTTACGAGCAGTACTTC,CAWSVERPLRQGPVYEQYF
TRBD1,-,TRBV27,TRBJ2-2,TGTGCCAGCAGAATTCGACAGGGGGCGACCGGGGAGCTGTTTTTT,CASRIRQGATGELFF
-,few,TRBV29-1,TRBJ1-5,TGCAGCGTTGCCGACAGCCTTCCCAATCAGCCCCAGCATTTT,CSVADSLPNQPQHF
TRBD2,few,TRBV7-8,TRBJ2-5,TGTGCCAGCAACCGCGGGGGGAACCAAGAGACCCAGTACTTC,CASNRGGNQETQYF
-,-,TRBV10-3,TRBJ1-1,TGTGCCATCAGTGAGTCAGGAGCGAACACTGAAGCTTTCTTT,CAISESGANTEAFF
-,few,TRBV29-1,TRBJ2-6,TGCAGCGTTGATATGGGAAGTGGGGCCAACGTCCTGACTTTC,CSVDMGSGANVLTF
TRBD2,few,TRBV7-9,TRBJ2-7,TGTGCCAGCAGCTTCCTCCGGGAGGCCGAGCAGTACTTC,CASSFLREAEQYF
-,-,TRBV15,TRBJ2-7,TGTGCCACCAGCAGAGCACGCGGGGCCTTCTTCGAGCAGTACTTC,CATSRARGAFFEQYF
-,-,TRBV7-2,TRBJ1-5,TGTGCCAGCAGCTTAGGACGGGTAAATCAGCCCCAGCATTTT,CASSLGRVNQPQHF
-,-,TRBV27,TRBJ1-4,TGTGCCAGCAGTTTTGGGATACAGGGAAAACTGTTTTTT,CASSFGIQGKLFF
-,-,TRBV14,TRBJ1-2,TGTGCCAGCAGCCAAGAGGTCAGAGCCCGCTACACCTTC,CASSQEVRARYTF
-,-,TRBV23-1,TRBJ2-7,TGCGCCAGCAGTCAGCGCACAGGGAGAGCGGGGCTCGACGAGCAGTACTTC,CASSQRTGRAGLDEQYF
-,-,TRBV2,TRBJ1-2,TGTGCCAGCAGTCTAGGAAGCTATGGCTACACCTTC,CASSLGSYGYTF
-,-,TRBV18,TRBJ1-2,TGTGCCAGCTCAGTGGCGGACGAACTCTATGGCTACACCTTC,CASSVADELYGYTF
TRBD1,-,TRBV4-2,TRBJ2-5,TGTGCCAGCAGCCAACAACAGGGGAGCGCAATGGAGACCCAGTACTTC,CASSQQQGSAMETQYF
-,few,TRBV5-1,TRBJ2-5,TGCGCCAGCAGCTTGACTGGGGAGACCCAGTACTTC,CASSLTGETQYF
TRBD1,-,TRBV9,TRBJ1-2,TGTGCCAGCAGCCCTTGGACAGGGAGATCCGGCTACACCTTC,CASSPWTGRSGYTF
-,-,TRBV18,TRBJ2-5,TGTGCCAGCTCACCACGGGGTCAGGAGACCCAGTACTTC,CASSPRGQETQYF
TRBD2,-,TRBV30,TRBJ2-2,TGTGCCTGGAGTGCTAGGACTAGCGTTGACACCGGGGAGCTGTTTTTT,CAWSARTSVDTGELFF
TRBD1,-,TRBV9,TRBJ1-6,TGTGCCAGCAGCTTCCGGGACAGGGAGAATTCACCCCTCCACTTT,CASSFRDRENSPLHF
-,-,TRBV20-1,TRBJ2-5,TGCAGTGCTAGTAAAGAGACCCAGTACTTC,CSASKETQYF
-,-,TRBV5-6,TRBJ2-6,TGTGCCAGCAGCTTGGTGGGGCAGTCTGGGGCCAACGTCCTGACTTTC,CASSLVGQSGANVLTF
-,-,TRBV10-3,TRBJ2-1,TGTGCCATCAGTGAGTCGTCGGTGTCTTACAATGAGCAGTTCTTC,CAISESSVSYNEQFF
TRBD2,-,TRBV9,TRBJ2-5,TGTGCCAGCAGCCCAATAGCGGGTCGGGAGACCCAGTACTTC,CASSPIAGRETQYF
TRBD2,-,TRBV4-1,TRBJ2-2,TGCGCCAGCAGCCATGGGCGGGGGGGCTTCCCCGGGGAGCTGTTTTTT,CASSHGRGGFPGELFF
TRBD1,few,TRBV27,TRBJ2-5,TGTGCCAGCAGCCGACAGGGTGAAGAGACCCAGTACTTC,CASSRQGEETQYF
-,-,TRBV2,TRBJ2-3,TGTGCCAGCATATACGGGGGGCCGGGTACAGATACGCAGTATTTT,CASIYGGPGTDTQYF
-,-,TRBV25-1,TRBJ2-3,TGTGCCAGCAGTGAATTACAGGGCACTAGCACAGATACGCAGTATTTT,CASSELQGTSTDTQYF
TRBD1,-,TRBV7-2,TRBJ1-1,TGTGCCAGCAGCTCAAGCCCGGACAGGGGGCGTATGAACACTGAAGCTTTCTTT,CASSSSPDRGRMNTEAFF
TRBD1,-,TRBV4-2,TRBJ1-2,TGTGCCAGCAGCCAGGTGATGGACAGGGGGTTCAGCTATGGCTACACCTTC,CASSQVMDRGFSYGYTF